Below are 5 T cell receptor beta chains sequenced from a single sample in a study of shared clonotypes between healthy human individuals. This table comes from immunoSEQ multiplex PCR, and its TCRdb copy is limited to in-frame clones, with some not included. The sample lists 2,500,000 or so clones; more than 85% were seen once. Material for sequencing was naive CD4+ T cells from PBMCs. The subset: CD45RA+ positively selected. The receptors stem from a man in his late teens or twenties in good health. Some clones in this sample may be carry-over from other donors' samples.

The rearrangement links TRBV28 to TRBJ1-1; possible D gene TRBD1, 5 bases. Germline V gene sequence: CDR1 MDHEN, CDR2 SYDVKM. The CDR3 runs 16 residues. The ends were cut back, 6 bases at V and 6 bases at J, with 23 bases in the middle. The CDR3 DNA is TGTGCCAGCAGCCAGACTCTGACTGCGAGGGACGCTGAAGCTTTCTTT. It is translated as CASSQTLTARDAEAFF.

The chain recombines TRBV5-1 with TRBJ2-5; D is possibly TRBD1 (6 bases). The CDR3 contains 15 residues. CDR1 is SGHRS, CDR2 YFSETQ, per germline. V was cut by 2 bases and J by 1 base, with 12 bases left in between. CDR3 in DNA: TGCGCCAGCAGCTTCCGGGACAACATCCAAGAGACCCAGTACTTC. Encoded protein: CASSFRDNIQETQYF. The whole variable domain, remainder taken from reference TRBV5-1 and TRBJ2-5, is KAGVTQTPRYLIKTRGQQVTLSCSPISGHRSVSWYQQTPGQGLQFLFEYFSETQRNKGNFPGRFSGRQFSNSRSEMNVSTLELGDSALYLCASSFRDNIQETQYFGPGTRLLVL.

V usage is TRBV5-4 and J usage is TRBJ1-1, with D unresolved. This CDR3 has 13 residues. Deletions cut 8 bases from V and 3 bases from J, with 14 bases between. From germline, CDR1 is SGHNT and CDR2 YYREEE (reference sequence). The CDR3: CASFSSLDTEAFF. The CDR3 nucleotides are TGTGCCAGTTTTAGCTCCCTAGACACTGAAGCTTTCTTT.

This chain joins TRBV19 and TRBJ2-2; tentatively, D is TRBD2 (6 bases). Germline V gives CDR1 LNHDA, CDR2 SQIVND (reference sequence). The CDR3 consists of 15 residues. Trimming cost V 5 bases and J 0 bases, with 10 bases left between them. The CDR3 bases are TGTGCCAGTAGTCCTACGGGAGCGAACACCGGGGAGCTGTTTTTT. Protein product: CASSPTGANTGELFF.

V usage is TRBV5-1 and J usage is TRBJ2-3; D not resolved. The germline gives CDR1 SGHRS, CDR2 YFSETQ. The CDR3 length is 17 residues. Trimming shortened V by 2 bases and J by 0 bases, and 16 bases separated the two germline ends. This chain's CDR3 is CASSLYSQPPSTDTQYF. For the CDR3, the DNA is TGCGCCAGCAGCTTATACTCACAGCCGCCGAGCACAGATACGCAGTATTTT.